This T cell receptor (beta chain) was recovered during a study of blood T cell repertoires in COVID-19 (dated by TCRdb to 2018 to 2021). Concerning the study at large: The collaborator samples originated in the United States, Italy and Spain and spanned the acute and convalescent phases of COVID-19. The material from the prospective study consisted of cDNA or gDNA derived from T cells, B-cell-depleted T cells, or PBMCs. Subjects who had been exposed to COVID-19, were actively infected with it, or had recovered from it provided the deeply sampled blood TCRbeta repertoires that made up the dataset. The repertoires were released in a freely available public database meant as a resource for research on the immune response to SARS-CoV-2. The samples were drawn from two sources: the first 160 participants of the ongoing ImmuneRACE study, and fewer than 1,500 subjects contributed by 6 global collaborators. Sample metadata almost always included a de-identified subject ID, COVID-19 status, age in years and sex. Where HLA class I and class II types were available, the types were taken from metadata supplied by the sample provider, not from assay-based typing. The full study reports these points: The amount of clinical and demographic metadata varied by source and participant and was provided uncurated.

The collaborating institutions used their own protocols to collect whole blood in K2EDTA tubes. For TCRbeta analysis, collaborators shipped samples in one of three forms: frozen whole blood, isolated PBMCs, or DNA extracted from either of those sample types. CDR1 and CDR2, looked up from the germline V gene, are MNHNS and SASEGT. The CDR3 sequence holds 17 residues, the cysteine and phenylalanine included. Only the CDR3 region is kept as DNA, spanning 51 bases read in frame from base 1. The germline V and J ends show losses of 1 base and 6 bases respectively, and no gene match explains 9 bases of the junction. TCRbeta CDR3 regions were amplified from genomic DNA using the immunoSEQ Assay, a bias-controlled multiplex PCR. The authors processed their data as follows. Nucleated cell counts per sample were estimated from amplification of reference gene primers within the assay. Sequence reads were collapsed and filtered to measure the absolute abundance of every unique TCRbeta CDR3 rearrangement. For each sample, productive Simpson clonality was calculated by taking the square root of Simpson's diversity index across productive rearrangements. TCRdb's version of the immuneACCESS table is confined to in-frame rearrangements and falls short of the full clone set. An unresolved V gene accounts for under half of the shortfall where checked; the remainder is of unknown origin. The DNA gave D and trimming, while V, J and clone size come from that table. The sample has some 340,000 clones on record, 83% of them singletons. The ten largest make up 2.5% to 3% of the sample.

With respect to this clone: It lacks a known antigen. No per-base quality is available; no much larger clone lies one base away.

The sample taken for sequencing was peripheral blood. This clonotype was obtained from a man aged 25-45 years with active or convalescent COVID-19. The sequence joins TRBV6-1 to TRBJ2-4; the central 10 bases match TRBD2. The DNA reads as follows: TGTGCCAGCAGTGAAGGGAGGGGGAGACTAGCGGGAAACATTCAGTACTTC. It translates as CASSEGRGRLAGNIQYF.